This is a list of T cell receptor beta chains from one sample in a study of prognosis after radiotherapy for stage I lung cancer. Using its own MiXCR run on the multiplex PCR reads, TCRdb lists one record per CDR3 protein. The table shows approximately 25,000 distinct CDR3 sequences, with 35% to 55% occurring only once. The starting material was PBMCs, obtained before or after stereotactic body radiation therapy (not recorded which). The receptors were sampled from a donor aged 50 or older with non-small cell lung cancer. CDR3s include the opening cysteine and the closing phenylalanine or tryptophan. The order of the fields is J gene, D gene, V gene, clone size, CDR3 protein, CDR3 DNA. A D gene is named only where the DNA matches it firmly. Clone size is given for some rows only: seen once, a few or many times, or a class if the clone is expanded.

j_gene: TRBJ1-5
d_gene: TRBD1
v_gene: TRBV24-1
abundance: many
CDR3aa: CATSEQGGWGSNQPQHF
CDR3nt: TGTGCCACCAGTGAACAGGGGGGGTGGGGTAGCAATCAGCCCCAGCATTTT

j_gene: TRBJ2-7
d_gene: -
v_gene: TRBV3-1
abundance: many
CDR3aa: CASAHRPGDRSYEQYF
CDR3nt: TGTGCCAGCGCCCACCGTCCCGGGGATAGGTCCTACGAGCAGTACTTC

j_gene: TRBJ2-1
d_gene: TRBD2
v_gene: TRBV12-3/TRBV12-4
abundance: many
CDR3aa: CASRSYGTSGYSSYNEQFF
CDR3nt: TGTGCCAGCAGATCTTACGGGACTAGCGGGTACAGCTCCTACAATGAGCAGTTCTTC

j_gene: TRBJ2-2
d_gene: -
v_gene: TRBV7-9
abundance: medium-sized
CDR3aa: CASSSEGQKITGELFF
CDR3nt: TGTGCCAGCAGCTCGGAGGGTCAGAAGATAACCGGGGAGCTGTTTTTT

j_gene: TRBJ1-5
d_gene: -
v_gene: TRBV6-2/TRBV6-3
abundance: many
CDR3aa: CASTLDGGLWPQHF
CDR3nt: TGTGCCAGCACATTGGACGGGGGCCTATGGCCCCAGCATTTT

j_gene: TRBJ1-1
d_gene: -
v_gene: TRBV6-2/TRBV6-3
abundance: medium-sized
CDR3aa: CASSWEVNTEAFF
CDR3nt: TGTGCCAGCAGCTGGGAGGTGAACACTGAAGCTTTCTTT

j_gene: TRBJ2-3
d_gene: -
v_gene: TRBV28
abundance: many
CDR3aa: CASRQGGLAGPTSTDTQYF
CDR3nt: TGTGCCAGCAGACAGGGGGGGCTAGCGGGACCAACTAGCACAGATACGCAGTATTTT

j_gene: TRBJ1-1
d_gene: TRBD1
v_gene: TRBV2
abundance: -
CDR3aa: CASSGRTGGTEAFF
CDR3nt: TGTGCCAGCAGTGGTCGGACAGGGGGTACTGAAGCTTTCTTT

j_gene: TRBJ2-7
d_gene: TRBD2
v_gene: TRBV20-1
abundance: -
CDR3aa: CSANVLAVNEQYF
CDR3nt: TGCAGTGCTAACGTACTAGCGGTAAACGAGCAGTACTTC

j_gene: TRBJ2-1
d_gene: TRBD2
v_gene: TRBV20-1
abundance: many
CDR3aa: CSAELAAYNEQFF
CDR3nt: TGCAGTGCGGAACTAGCGGCATACAATGAGCAGTTCTTC

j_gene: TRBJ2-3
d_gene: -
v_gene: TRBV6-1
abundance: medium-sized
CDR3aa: CASEGATDTQYF
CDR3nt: TGTGCCAGCGAGGGCGCTACAGATACGCAGTATTTT

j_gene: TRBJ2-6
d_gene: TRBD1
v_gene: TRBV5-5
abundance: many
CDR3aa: CASSRPGQGLLTF
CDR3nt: TGTGCCAGCAGCAGACCGGGACAGGGGCTCCTGACTTTC

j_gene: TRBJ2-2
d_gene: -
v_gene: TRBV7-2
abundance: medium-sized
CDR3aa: CASSRQASTGELFF
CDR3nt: TGTGCCAGCAGTCGACAGGCCAGCACCGGGGAGCTGTTTTTT

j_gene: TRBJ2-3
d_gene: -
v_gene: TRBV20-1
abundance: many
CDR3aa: CSAALDTQYF
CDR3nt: TGCAGTGCTGCCTTAGATACGCAGTATTTT

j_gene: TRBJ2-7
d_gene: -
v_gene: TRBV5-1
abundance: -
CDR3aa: CASSAGLVDQPYEQYF
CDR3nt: TGCGCCAGCAGCGCGGGACTTGTCGACCAACCCTACGAGCAGTACTTC

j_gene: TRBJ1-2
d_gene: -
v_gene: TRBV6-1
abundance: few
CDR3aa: CASSETAGGYTF
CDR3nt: TGTGCCAGCAGTGAAACGGCAGGGGGCTACACCTTC

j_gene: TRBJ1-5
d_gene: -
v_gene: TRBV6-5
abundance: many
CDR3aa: CASSYSFVGNQPQHF
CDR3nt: TGTGCCAGCAGTTACTCGTTTGTGGGTAATCAGCCCCAGCATTTT

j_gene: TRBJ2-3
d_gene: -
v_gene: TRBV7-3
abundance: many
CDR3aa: CASSHHGTVTDTQYF
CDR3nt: TGTGCCAGCAGCCACCACGGGACGGTCACAGATACGCAGTATTTT

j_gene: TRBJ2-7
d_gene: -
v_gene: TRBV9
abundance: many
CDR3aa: CASSVGESSALREQYF
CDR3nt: TGTGCCAGCAGCGTAGGGGAAAGTTCGGCGTTACGGGAGCAGTACTTC

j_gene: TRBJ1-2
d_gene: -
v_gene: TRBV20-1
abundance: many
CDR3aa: CSASLGGRYYGYTF
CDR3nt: TGCAGTGCTAGTCTTGGGGGGCGTTACTATGGCTACACCTTC

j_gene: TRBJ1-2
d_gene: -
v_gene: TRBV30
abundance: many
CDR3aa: CAWSRESNYGYTF
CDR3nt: TGTGCCTGGAGTAGGGAGTCTAACTATGGCTACACCTTC

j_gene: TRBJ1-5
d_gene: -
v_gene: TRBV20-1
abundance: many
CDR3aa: CSARLRGPANSNQPQHF
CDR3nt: TGCAGTGCTAGGTTGAGGGGCCCGGCGAATAGCAATCAGCCCCAGCATTTT

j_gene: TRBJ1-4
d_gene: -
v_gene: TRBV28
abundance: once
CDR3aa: CASSATGGQQKLFF
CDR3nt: TGTGCCAGCAGCGCCACAGGTGGACAGCAAAAACTGTTTTTT

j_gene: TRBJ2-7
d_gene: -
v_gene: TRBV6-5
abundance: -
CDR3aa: CASSYDGLYEHYF
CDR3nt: TGCGCCAGCAGTTACGACGGCCTCTACGAGCATTACTTC

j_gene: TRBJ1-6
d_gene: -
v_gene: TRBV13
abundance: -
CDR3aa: CASSLRSGCGPLHF
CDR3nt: TGTGCCAGCAGCTTACGTTCAGGTTGTGGACCCCTCCACTTT

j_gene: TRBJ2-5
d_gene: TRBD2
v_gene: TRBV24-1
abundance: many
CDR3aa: CATSRAGGSETQYF
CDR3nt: TGTGCCACCAGTCGGGCGGGGGGGTCGGAGACCCAGTACTTC

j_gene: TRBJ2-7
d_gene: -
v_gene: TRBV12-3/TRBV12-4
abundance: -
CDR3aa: CASVTVTTYEQYF
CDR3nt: TGTGCCAGTGTGACAGTGACGACCTACGAGCAGTACTTC

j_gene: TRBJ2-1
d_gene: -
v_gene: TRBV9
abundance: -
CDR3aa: CASSVSAVSVVNEQFF
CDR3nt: TGTGCCAGCAGCGTATCCGCGGTTAGCGTGGTCAATGAGCAGTTCTTC

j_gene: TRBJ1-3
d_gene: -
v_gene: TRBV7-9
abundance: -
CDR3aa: CASSLATSGASGNTIYF
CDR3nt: TGTGCCAGCAGCTTAGCAACCTCCGGGGCGTCTGGAAACACCATATATTTT

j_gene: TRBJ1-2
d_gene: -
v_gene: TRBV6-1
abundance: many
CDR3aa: CASSLTRYGYTF
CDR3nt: TGTGCCAGCAGTCTAACCAGGTATGGCTACACCTTC

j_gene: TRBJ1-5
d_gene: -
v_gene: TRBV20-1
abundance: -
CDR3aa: CSASPDQPQHF
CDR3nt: TGCAGTGCTAGTCCCGATCAGCCCCAGCATTTT

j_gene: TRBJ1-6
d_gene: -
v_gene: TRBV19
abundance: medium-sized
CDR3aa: CASSERGIFNSPLHF
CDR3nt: TGTGCCAGTAGTGAGAGGGGGATATTTAATTCACCCCTCCACTTT

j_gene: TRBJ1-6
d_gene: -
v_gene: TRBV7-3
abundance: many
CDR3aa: CASSLSGSSYNSPLHF
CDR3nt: TGTGCCAGCAGCTTATCCGGGAGCTCCTATAATTCACCCCTCCACTTT